These 24 T cell receptor beta chains share one sample of origin, sequenced in a study of cytomegalovirus exposure and HLA in healthy donors. The PCR used 60 Vbeta and 13 Jbeta primers. Some clones are missing from TCRdb's copy, which holds only in-frame ones; the method was immunoSEQ multiplex PCR. The sample yields about 160,000 clones, 80% seen once. Sequenced material: PBMCs. These receptors originate from a man aged 30 to 39 in good health and CMV-seronegative.

The CDR3 DNA reads as TGTGCCAGCAGTTCCCTCTATGGCTACACCTTC. This gives the protein CASSSLYGYTF. The rearrangement links TRBV28 to TRBJ1-2; no clear D. From germline, CDR1 is MDHEN and CDR2 SYDVKM. The CDR3 covers 11 residues. Between the trimmed V and J ends, which lost 4 bases and 4 bases, there was a span of 4 bases.

Worth noting for this clone: At the DNA level, this CDR3 is encoded by other sequences in the same sample as well. The chain joins TRBV9 to TRBJ2-7; D ambiguous. Trimming removed 0 bases at V and 1 base at J, with 8 bases between. This CDR3 has 14 residues. From germline, CDR1 is SGDLS and CDR2 YYNGEE. The CDR3 coding sequence is TGTGCCAGCAGCGTAGGATCCAGGTCCTACGAGCAGTACTTC. It translates to CASSVGSRSYEQYF. Complete variable domain (other parts from reference TRBV9 and TRBJ2-7): DSGVTQTPKHLITATGQRVTLRCSPRSGDLSVYWYQQSLDQGLQFLIQYYNGEERAKGNILERFSAQQFPDLHSELNLSSLELGDSALYFCASSVGSRSYEQYFGPGTRLTVT.

This rearrangement joins TRBV10-3 to TRBJ1-1; unclear D gene. V dropped 6 bases and J dropped 4 bases, with 12 bases sitting between them. Germline V CDR1 and CDR2: ENHRY, SYGVKD. The CDR3 loop spans 13 amino acids. The CDR3 DNA follows: TGTGCCATCAGCTCCACCCCTAGCACTGAAGCTTTCTTT. Its translation: CAISSTPSTEAFF.

V and J are TRBV30 and TRBJ1-6; 8 bases match TRBD1. Trimming removed 8 bases from V and 10 bases from J; junction bases left unmatched: 13. In germline, CDR1 is GTSNPN, CDR2 SVGIG (reference sequence). CDR3 size: 14 residues. Here the CDR3 reads CALRGQGFGSPLHF. DNA of the CDR3: TGTGCCCTCCGTGGACAGGGATTTGGATCACCCCTCCACTTT.

The J gene is TRBJ1-5, the V gene TRBV23-1; unclear D gene. TRBV23-1 is sorted into the ORF group, with uncertain function. The CDR3 length is 14 residues. Trimming cost V 4 bases and J 3 bases, with 10 bases left between them. The CDR3 DNA follows: TGCGCCAGCAGTCGAGCCGGGGACAATCAGCCCCAGCATTTT. It specifies CASSRAGDNQPQHF.

V usage is TRBV28 and J usage is TRBJ1-1, with D uncertain. From germline, CDR1 is MDHEN and CDR2 SYDVKM. V lost 3 bases and J 5 bases, leaving 10 bases between the germline ends. CDR3 length equals 13 residues. The CDR3 DNA reads as TGTGCCAGCAGTTTTTTCGGGAGAACTGAAGCTTTCTTT. As protein: CASSFFGRTEAFF. Variable domain in full (rest from reference TRBV28 and TRBJ1-1): DVKVTQSSRYLVKRTGEKVFLECVQDMDHENMFWYRQDPGLGLRLIYFSYDVKMKEKGDIPEGYSVSREKKERFSLILESASTNQTSMYLCASSFFGRTEAFFGQGTRLTVV.

The CDR3 protein is CASSPGTVEQFF. CDR3 sequence (DNA): TGCGCCAGCAGCCCGGGGACTGTTGAGCAGTTCTTC. The V call is TRBV5-1, the J call TRBJ2-1, with D perhaps TRBD2 (6 bases). Trimming left V 4 bases short and J 9 bases short, with 11 bases between. CDR1 is SGHRS and CDR2 is YFSETQ in the germline V gene. The CDR3 contains 12 residues.

V gene TRBV4-3 combines with J gene TRBJ1-5; D is unresolved. The V and J ends lost 1 base and 4 bases respectively, with 5 bases between them. Germline values: CDR1 LGHNA, CDR2 YSLEER. This CDR3 is 13 amino acids long. The CDR3 nucleotides read TGCGCCAGCAGCCAAGCTAGGAATCAGCCCCAGCATTTT. As protein: CASSQARNQPQHF.

V and J are TRBV2 and TRBJ1-2, with 9 bases fitting TRBD1. The length of the CDR3 is 14 residues. J lost 6 bases, V lost 8 bases, and 10 bases had no gene match. Per germline, CDR1 SNHLY and CDR2 FYNNEI. CDR3: CASSRSRQGDGYTF. The DNA of the CDR3 is TGTGCCAGCTCACGTTCCCGACAGGGGGATGGCTACACCTTC.

The genes are TRBV9 and TRBJ1-5, with D unresolved. Trimming left V 0 bases short and J 7 bases short, with 11 bases between. Germline assignment: CDR1 SGDLS and CDR2 YYNGEE. This CDR3 spans 14 amino acids. CDR3 residues: CASSVVPVGQPQHF. In DNA form, the CDR3 reads TGTGCCAGCAGCGTAGTCCCCGTCGGGCAGCCCCAGCATTTT. Complete variable domain (other parts from reference TRBV9 and TRBJ1-5): DSGVTQTPKHLITATGQRVTLRCSPRSGDLSVYWYQQSLDQGLQFLIQYYNGEERAKGNILERFSAQQFPDLHSELNLSSLELGDSALYFCASSVVPVGQPQHFGDGTRLSIL.

The chain recombines TRBV27 with TRBJ2-7; 7 positions match TRBD1. The CDR3 consists of 15 residues. The trim removed 5 bases at V and 4 bases at J, leaving 11 bases unmatched. Per germline, CDR1 MNHEY and CDR2 SMNVEV (reference sequence). The CDR3 region has the DNA TGTGCCAGCAGTCCGAGGGACAGACTTAATTACGAGCAGTACTTC. Translated, it gives CASSPRDRLNYEQYF.

The rearrangement joins TRBV5-4 to TRBJ2-7; 7 bases agree with TRBD1. Losses at the gene ends were 3 bases for V and 4 bases for J; bases not matched to a gene: 4. This CDR3 contains 13 residues. Per the germline V gene, CDR1 is SGHNT and CDR2 is YYREEE (reference sequence). CDR3 amino acids: CASSYRGWYEQYF. Written as DNA, the CDR3 is TGTGCCAGCAGCTACAGGGGTTGGTACGAGCAGTACTTC. Complete variable domain (other parts from reference TRBV5-4 and TRBJ2-7): ETGVTQSPTHLIKTRGQQVTLRCSSQSGHNTVSWYQQALGQGPQFIFQYYREEENGRGNFPPRFSGLQFPNYSSELNVNALELDDSALYLCASSYRGWYEQYFGPGTRLTVT.

The chain employs TRBV4-2 and TRBJ1-5, with 8 bases identical to TRBD1. CDR3 size: 17 residues. CDR1 LGHNA and CDR2 YNFKEQ come from the germline V gene. Trimming removed 4 bases from V and 7 bases from J; junction bases left unmatched: 15. The DNA for the CDR3 is TGTGCCAGCAGCCCCCATGATCAGGGGGCGCAGAGACAGCCCCAGCATTTT. Its protein product is CASSPHDQGAQRQPQHF.

The V call is TRBV28, the J call TRBJ1-2; 9 bases align to TRBD1. This CDR3 has 13 residues. Germline-derived CDR1 and CDR2 are MDHEN and SYDVKM. Germline trimming cut 6 bases from V and 5 bases from J; bases unmatched to any gene: 4. The CDR3 nucleotides read TGTGCCAGCAGCCTACAGGGGGCGTATGGCTACACCTTC. Its protein product is CASSLQGAYGYTF.

The V gene is TRBV5-8, the J gene TRBJ2-5; D perhaps matches TRBD2 (5 bases). In germline, CDR1 is SGHTS, CDR2 YDEGEE. The CDR3 covers 14 residues. V lost 3 bases and J 5 bases, leaving 14 bases between the germline ends. This CDR3 reads CASSWGVGSETQYF. As DNA, the CDR3 is TGTGCCAGCAGCTGGGGAGTAGGTTCGGAGACCCAGTACTTC. Full variable domain (outside the CDR3, taken from reference TRBV5-8 and TRBJ2-5): EAGVTQSPTHLIKTRGQQATLRCSPISGHTSVYWYQQALGLGLQFLLWYDEGEERNRGNFPPRFSGRQFPNYSSELNVNALELEDSALYLCASSWGVGSETQYFGPGTRLLVL.

CDR3 amino acids: CASSSGVSNTEAFF. The DNA for the CDR3 is TGCGCCAGCAGCTCGGGGGTCTCGAACACTGAAGCTTTCTTT. J is TRBJ1-1 and V is TRBV5-1; D might be TRBD1 (5 bases). The germline gives CDR1 SGHRS, CDR2 YFSETQ. The CDR3 has 14 residues. The V end was cut by 3 bases, the J end by 1 base, with 10 bases between.

This chain links TRBV2 with TRBJ1-6, with D possibly TRBD1 on 5 matching bases. From germline, CDR1 is SNHLY and CDR2 FYNNEI. V dropped 6 bases and J dropped 7 bases, with 13 bases sitting between them. There are 14 residues in the CDR3. CDR3 sequence reads: CASSAGTKNSPLHF. The CDR3 DNA follows: TGTGCCAGCAGCGCCGGGACTAAGAATTCACCCCTCCACTTT.

The chain recombines TRBV11-2 with TRBJ1-5; D is perhaps TRBD1 (6 bases). V lost 5 bases and J 9 bases, leaving 17 bases between the germline ends. CDR3 length equals 14 residues. Looked up from germline, CDR1 is SGHAT and CDR2 is FQNNGV. CDR3 in DNA: TGTGCCAGCAGCCAGGGGACGTATGGGGGGCCCCAGCATTTT. Its protein is CASSQGTYGGPQHF.

The count of this clone is one. J is TRBJ2-7 and V is TRBV28; TRBD1 matches 9 bases. Germline V lookup: CDR1 MDHEN, CDR2 SYDVKM. J lost 3 bases, V lost 3 bases, and 6 bases had no gene match. This CDR3 is 15 amino acids long. The CDR3 DNA reads as TGTGCCAGCAGTTTTGAGGGGACAGGGTACTACGAGCAGTACTTC. The encoded protein is CASSFEGTGYYEQYF.

The V and J genes are TRBV9 and TRBJ1-1; possible D gene TRBD1, 5 bases. Trimming pared 0 bases from V and 5 bases from J, leaving 8 bases between. CDR1 is SGDLS and CDR2 is YYNGEE in the germline V gene. The CDR3 length is 13 residues. In DNA, the CDR3 is TGTGCCAGCAGCGTAGTGGACAAGACTGAAGCTTTCTTT. It encodes CASSVVDKTEAFF.

The V call is TRBV6-5, the J call TRBJ2-3, with 7 bases that match TRBD1. This CDR3 is built from 13 residues. With V trimmed by 9 bases and J by 8 bases, 11 bases remained unmatched. Germline loops: CDR1 MNHEY, CDR2 SVGAGI. The CDR3 nucleotides read TGTGCCAGTAAACAGGGGTTAGGTGGTACGCAGTATTTT. It encodes CASKQGLGGTQYF.

The rearrangement joins TRBV10-3 to TRBJ2-2, with 9 positions matching TRBD1. The CDR3 runs to 15 residues. V shed 7 bases and J 3 bases; nucleotides not matched to a gene: 6. In germline, CDR1 is ENHRY, CDR2 SYGVKD. The CDR3, as DNA: TGTGCCATCACGAACAGGGGGCGCGACACCGGGGAGCTGTTTTTT. Translation: CAITNRGRDTGELFF.

The chain couples TRBV27 to TRBJ1-2; the D is unclear. There are 13 residues in the CDR3. Germline CDR1 MNHEY, CDR2 SMNVEV (reference sequence). V was clipped by 6 bases and J by 8 bases, with 16 bases between them. The CDR3 spells CASSPGVGSGYTF. The CDR3 coding sequence is TGTGCCAGCAGCCCGGGAGTCGGGAGCGGCTACACCTTC.

The chain carries TRBV18 and TRBJ1-6, with D possibly TRBD1 on 6 matching bases. The CDR3 covers 15 residues. Trimming left V 4 bases short and J 5 bases short, with 12 bases between. Germline CDR1 is KGHSH and CDR2 is LQKENI. CDR3 sequence (DNA): TGTGCCAGCTCACGGTCGACAGGTGATAATTCACCCCTCCACTTT. The encoded protein is CASSRSTGDNSPLHF.